The rows below give T cell receptor beta chains drawn from one sample of a study of T cell repertoires in cytomegalovirus infection. Which antigens these TCRs recognize remains unknown. One entry per CDR3 protein results from TCRdb running MiXCR on the reads. Of about 920,000 distinct CDR3 sequences listed, roughly 30% are singletons. Sequencing used cultured CD8+ T cells from PBMCs, obtained from culture after CMV antigen stimulation. These receptors originate from a human donor in good health (CMV status not recorded). Some clones in this sample may be carry-over from other donors' samples. The CDR3 runs from the conserved cysteine through the conserved F or W. Fields, in order: CDR3 protein, CDR3 DNA, clone size, V gene, D gene, J gene. A D gene is named only where the DNA matches it firmly. Size is omitted from some rows. Given values are once, few, many or a class for expanded clones.

CATNVKDRKETQYF,TGTGCCACCAATGTAAAGGACAGAAAAGAGACCCAGTACTTC,-,TRBV15,-,TRBJ2-5
CASTFLSPGSGGEDTQYF,TGTGCCAGCACCTTCCTATCCCCGGGTAGCGGGGGAGAAGATACGCAGTATTTT,once,TRBV7-3,TRBD2,TRBJ2-3
CASSLGGFAEAFF,TGTGCCAGCAGCTTAGGGGGGTTCGCTGAAGCTTTCTTT,many,TRBV7-8,-,TRBJ1-1
CASSFREDQRGGTDTQYF,TGTGCCAGCAGTTTTAGGGAGGACCAGCGGGGGGGAACAGATACGCAGTATTTT,few,TRBV12-3/TRBV12-4,TRBD2,TRBJ2-3
CASRIRTTNEKLFF,TGTGCCAGTAGGATAAGAACAACTAATGAAAAACTGTTTTTT,-,TRBV19,-,TRBJ1-4
CASSLETRLDSPLHF,TGTGCCAGCAGTTTAGAAACCCGGTTGGACTCACCCCTCCACTTT,few,TRBV28,-,TRBJ1-6
CASSEPPYEDTQYF,TGTGCCAGCAGTGAACCCCCCTACGAGGATACGCAGTATTTT,-,TRBV6-1,-,TRBJ2-3
CASSKYRGTDGYTF,TGTGCCAGCAGCAAGTACAGGGGGACGGATGGCTACACCTTC,few,TRBV7-3,TRBD1,TRBJ1-2
CASSHTRRDNSPADTEAFF,TGTGCCAGCAGCCACACTAGAAGGGATAACAGCCCGGCGGACACTGAAGCTTTCTTT,-,TRBV14,-,TRBJ1-1
CASSAPWAGSLAGANVLTF,TGTGCCAGCAGTGCCCCTTGGGCTGGCTCCCTCGCTGGGGCCAACGTCCTGACTTTC,-,TRBV6-5,-,TRBJ2-6
CASSYLGRGTEAFF,TGTGCCAGCAGTTACTTGGGTCGGGGCACTGAAGCTTTCTTT,-,TRBV6-5,-,TRBJ1-1
CSAVEGGNEQFF,TGCAGCGCTGTGGAAGGGGGAAATGAGCAGTTCTTC,-,TRBV29-1,-,TRBJ2-1
CASSQGEASEQYF,TGTGCCAGCAGCCAAGGTGAGGCCTCCGAGCAGTACTTC,few,TRBV14,-,TRBJ2-7
CASTSFNGGGETQYF,TGTGCCAGCACCTCTTTTAATGGGGGCGGAGAGACCCAGTACTTC,-,TRBV28,-,TRBJ2-5
CASSPGIGQGIHNEQFF,TGTGCCAGCAGCCCCGGGATAGGGCAGGGGATCCACAATGAGCAGTTCTTC,once,TRBV14,-,TRBJ2-1
CASSQAPRRTSGGLHEGNEQFF,TGTGCCAGCAGCCAAGCCCCTCGACGGACTAGCGGGGGGCTCCATGAGGGCAATGAGCAGTTCTTC,-,TRBV14,TRBD2,TRBJ2-1
CSAQDLAGGNEQFF,TGCAGTGCCCAGGACTTAGCGGGGGGGAATGAGCAGTTCTTC,-,TRBV20-1,TRBD2,TRBJ2-1
CASSYLQRNSNQPQHF,TGTGCCAGCAGTTACTTACAGAGAAATAGCAATCAGCCCCAGCATTTT,-,TRBV12-3/TRBV12-4,-,TRBJ1-5